The 21 T cell receptor beta chains presented below share a single source sample, sequenced in a study of blood T cell repertoires in COVID-19. Data came from immunoSEQ multiplex PCR; TCRdb stores just in-frame clones and leaves some out. The table lists about 73,000 clones, approximately 89% of them singletons, with 8.9% in the top ten. The source material was peripheral blood. Receptors were obtained from a man older than 75 with acute or convalescent COVID-19.

The rearrangement uses TRBV2 and TRBJ2-2, with a possible D match to TRBD2 (5 bases). The CDR3 has 14 residues. Germline CDR1 SNHLY, CDR2 FYNNEI. V was trimmed by 2 bases and J by 6 bases, leaving 10 bases between them. CDR3 loop: CASSEMGEPGELFF. The CDR3 nucleotides read TGTGCCAGCAGTGAAATGGGAGAACCCGGGGAGCTGTTTTTT.

V and J are TRBV7-9 and TRBJ2-3; TRBD1 aligns across 7 bases. The J segment lost 3 bases and the V segment lost 5 bases, leaving 8 bases of the junction unmatched. The germline V gene has CDR1 SEHNR and CDR2 FQNEAQ (reference sequence). The CDR3 loop spans 15 amino acids. The CDR3 reads CASSLQGQATDTQYF. The CDR3 DNA is TGTGCCAGCAGCCTCCAAGGACAGGCAACAGATACGCAGTATTTT.

The rearrangement joins TRBV5-5 to TRBJ1-2; the match to TRBD1 covers 9 bases. With V trimmed by 4 bases and J by 4 bases, 5 bases remained unmatched. The germline V gene encodes CDR1 SGHKS and CDR2 YYEKEE (reference sequence). The CDR3 has 14 amino acids. CDR3 sequence (DNA): TGTGCCAGCAGCAGGGGACAGGGTGTCTATGGCTACACCTTC. Amino acids: CASSRGQGVYGYTF. Full variable domain (remainder filled in from reference TRBV5-5 and TRBJ1-2): DAGVTQSPTHLIKTRGQQVTLRCSPISGHKSVSWYQQVLGQGPQFIFQYYEKEERGRGNFPDRFSARQFPNYSSELNVNALLLGDSALYLCASSRGQGVYGYTFGSGTRLTVV.

The chain uses TRBV29-1 and TRBJ2-3, with 7 bases lining up with TRBD1. The CDR3 extends over 13 amino acids. Unmatched junction bases numbered 7, after V lost 6 bases and J lost 4 bases. Germline-derived CDR1 and CDR2 are SQVTM and ANQGSEA. The CDR3 coding sequence is TGCAGCGTATCCAACAGGGGTGCAGATACGCAGTATTTT. Encoded protein: CSVSNRGADTQYF.

The V gene is TRBV2, the J gene TRBJ1-2; 8 bases match TRBD1. Germline V CDR1 and CDR2: SNHLY, FYNNEI. This CDR3 is 16 amino acids long. The V segment lost 4 bases and the J segment 2 bases; nucleotides outside the gene matches: 9. The CDR3 spells CASSVARQGQNYGYTF. The DNA for the CDR3 is TGTGCCAGCAGTGTAGCTAGACAGGGGCAAAACTATGGCTACACCTTC.

The chain has TRBV5-4 and TRBJ2-4; TRBD1 matches 10 bases. Germline V CDR1 and CDR2: SGHNT, YYREEE (reference sequence). This CDR3 is built from 19 residues. V was pared by 0 bases and J by 3 bases, with 12 bases of the junction left unmatched. The CDR3 protein is CASSLALGQGSEGKNIQYF. Here the CDR3 DNA reads TGTGCCAGCAGCTTGGCCTTGGGACAGGGGTCGGAGGGCAAAAACATTCAGTACTTC.

V and J are TRBV2 and TRBJ1-5, with D hard to call. The ends were cut back, 3 bases at V and 0 bases at J, with 6 bases in the middle. Per germline, CDR1 SNHLY and CDR2 FYNNEI. This CDR3 comprises 14 residues. DNA of the CDR3: TGTGCCAGCAGTGAGCGGAATAGCAATCAGCCCCAGCATTTT. Translating gives CASSERNSNQPQHF.

The chain uses TRBV28 and TRBJ1-6, with D possibly matching TRBD1 (6 bases). Trimming cost V 2 bases and J 5 bases, with 10 bases left between them. Germline V gene data show CDR1 as MDHEN and CDR2 as SYDVKM. The CDR3 totals 15 residues. CDR3 nucleotide sequence: TGTGCCAGCAGTTTAGGAGACAGGAATAATTCACCCCTCCACTTT. Translation: CASSLGDRNNSPLHF.

There are a few counts of this clone. The chain links TRBV4-2 to TRBJ2-7; 9 nucleotides align to TRBD1. The CDR3 sequence is 16 residues long. Germline V gene data show CDR1 as LGHNA and CDR2 as YNFKEQ. The V gene end was trimmed by 4 bases and the J gene end by 4 bases; junction bases not matched to a gene: 11. CDR3 sequence: CASSPRLGQGIYEQYF. CDR3 nucleotides: TGTGCCAGCAGCCCCCGCCTGGGACAGGGTATATACGAGCAGTACTTC.

The chain has TRBV4-1 and TRBJ2-3, with 7 positions matching TRBD2. From germline, CDR1 is MGHRA and CDR2 YSYEKL. Trimming took 4 bases from V and 7 from J; bases not matched to a gene: 14. This CDR3 spans 16 amino acids. CDR3 coding DNA: TGCGCCAGCAGCCGGGTCTCAGGACTAGGCGAGTATACGCAGTATTTT. The encoded protein is CASSRVSGLGEYTQYF.

This rearrangement joins TRBV6-6 to TRBJ2-3; 11 bases fit TRBD2. Germline assignment: CDR1 MNHNY and CDR2 SVGAGI (reference sequence). The CDR3 loop spans 17 amino acids. J was trimmed by 2 bases and V by 5 bases; bases with no gene match: 9. CDR3 bases: TGTGCCAGCAGTCCCACTTTAGCGGGAGGGCCCACAGATACGCAGTATTTT. Its translation is CASSPTLAGGPTDTQYF.

The V gene is TRBV30, the J gene TRBJ1-1; D uncertain. Trimming removed 1 base at V and 0 bases at J, with 18 bases between. Germline V gene data show CDR1 as GTSNPN and CDR2 as SVGIG (reference sequence). The CDR3 contains 17 residues. This CDR3 reads CAWSGGRARRVNTEAFF. The CDR3 DNA reads TGTGCCTGGAGTGGTGGGAGGGCCCGGAGGGTGAACACTGAAGCTTTCTTT.

The CDR3: CACDLGRGNIQYF. The DNA of the CDR3 is TGTGCCTGCGACTTAGGAAGGGGGAACATTCAGTACTTC. The rearrangement links TRBV30 to TRBJ2-4; possible D gene TRBD1, 6 bases. Between the trimmed V and J ends, which lost 6 bases and 7 bases, there was a span of 16 bases. This CDR3 region has 13 residues. Germline V CDR1 and CDR2: GTSNPN, SVGIG (reference sequence).

V is TRBV5-1 and J is TRBJ2-1; a weak D match, TRBD1 (6 bases). V lost 4 bases to trimming and J lost 2 bases, with 13 bases between them. From germline, CDR1 is SGHRS and CDR2 YFSETQ. The CDR3 runs to 15 residues. CDR3 in amino acids: CASSTDSFTYNEQFF. The DNA for the CDR3 is TGCGCCAGCAGCACGGACAGTTTCACCTACAATGAGCAGTTCTTC.

The V and J genes are TRBV6-6 and TRBJ2-1; 8 nucleotides agree with TRBD1. This CDR3 comprises 15 residues. Trimming removed 2 bases from V and 10 bases from J; junction bases left unmatched: 10. CDR1 is MNHNY, CDR2 SVGAGI, per germline (reference sequence). The CDR3 DNA is TGTGCCAGCAGTTACGACCGGACAGGGAAGAAGGAGCAGTTCTTC. Amino acid sequence: CASSYDRTGKKEQFF.

This clone occurred a few times. The chain joins TRBV7-8 to TRBJ1-1; tentative D call: TRBD1 (6 bases). The CDR3 contains 17 residues. Trimming removed 1 base at V and 0 bases at J, with 15 bases between. Germline values: CDR1 SGHVS, CDR2 FQNEAQ. CDR3 DNA: TGTGCCAGCAGCTTAGTTACAGGGCGGTACATGAACACTGAAGCTTTCTTT. Residues: CASSLVTGRYMNTEAFF.

This clone appeared once. The chain has TRBV30 and TRBJ1-1; no reliable D call. Germline CDR1 reads GTSNPN; CDR2 reads SVGIG (reference sequence). This CDR3 has 10 residues. V was cut by 1 base and J by 7 bases, with 4 bases left in between. This chain's CDR3 is CAWSGSEAFF. CDR3 in DNA: TGTGCCTGGAGTGGGAGTGAAGCTTTCTTT.

The rearrangement uses TRBV6-5 and TRBJ2-3; 7 nucleotides line up with TRBD2. V trimming: 7 bases; J trimming: 2 bases; junction bases outside the gene matches: 3. The CDR3 runs to 13 residues. Germline CDR1 MNHEY, CDR2 SVGAGI. CDR3 residues: CASIGGTTDTQYF. CDR3 DNA sequence: TGTGCCAGCATCGGGGGGACCACAGATACGCAGTATTTT.

This clone appeared a few times. The chain couples TRBV19 to TRBJ2-2; 7 nucleotides align to TRBD2. V shed 3 bases, J shed 1 base, and the junction held 5 bases outside the gene matches. The germline V gene encodes CDR1 LNHDA and CDR2 SQIVND (reference sequence). This CDR3 contains 16 residues. CDR3 DNA: TGTGCCAGTAGTATGGGAGGGAGAAGGAACACCGGGGAGCTGTTTTTT. Protein: CASSMGGRRNTGELFF. Full variable domain (remainder filled in from reference TRBV19 and TRBJ2-2): DGGITQSPKYLFRKEGQNVTLSCEQNLNHDAMYWYRQDPGQGLRLIYYSQIVNDFQKGDIAEGYSVSREKKESFPLTVTSAQKNPTAFYLCASSMGGRRNTGELFFGEGSRLTVL.

This chain connects TRBV7-9 to TRBJ1-2; no reliable D call. The CDR3 loop spans 14 amino acids. V was cut by 5 bases and J by 2 bases, with 12 bases left in between. Germline assignment: CDR1 SEHNR and CDR2 FQNEAQ (reference sequence). CDR3 DNA sequence: TGTGCCAGCAGCCAGGTCGCAGGCAACTATGGCTACACCTTC. Residues: CASSQVAGNYGYTF.

This clone was counted a few times. The CDR3 coding sequence is TGTGCCTGGAGAGCCACCAGCTCGGGTGGCTACACCTTC. Translated: CAWRATSSGGYTF. This chain connects TRBV30 to TRBJ1-2; D unclear. Germline assignment: CDR1 GTSNPN and CDR2 SVGIG (reference sequence). V was shortened by 3 bases and J by 7 bases, with 15 bases between the two germline ends. The CDR3 is 13 residues long.